This TCR beta chain originates from a study of T-cell reconstitution after alpha-beta-depleted transplantation in children (dated by TCRdb to 2016 to 2017). At the level of the whole study: Using TCR repertoire profiling, the study quantitatively followed how T-cell immune reconstitution unfolded in children after TCRalphabeta/CD19-depleted allogeneic hematopoietic cell transplantation.

Points on this clonotype: It has no known antigen specificity. Base qualities are not provided; no much larger clone lies one nucleotide away.

The library relied on PCR. Sequencing was carried out with an Illumina HiSeq 2500. Molecular barcoding was employed in the preparation of TCR libraries, with unique molecular identifiers being used to normalize TCRbeta repertoire quantification. The public reads were quality trimmed at Q25 with fastp and then assembled into clones with MiXCR by TCRdb, keeping productive beta chains. Rows with one shared CDR3 protein collapse into an entry with the most common genes and DNA. Here the sample has a few hundred thousand distinct CDR3 sequences; about 18% occur a single time. 3% to 3.5% of the sample is held by the ten biggest clonotypes. As encoded in the germline V gene, CDR1 is KGHDR while CDR2 is SFDVKD. Including cysteine and phenylalanine, the CDR3 has 14 amino acids. The kept DNA is CDR3 alone, 42 bases in frame from the first base. V loses 2 bases of germline sequence and J loses 9 bases, and the interval between the two ends is 13 bases.

The source material was PBMCs from the stem cell graft donor, sampled from the stem cell graft. The chain links TRBV24-1 with TRBJ2-1; the D gene is unclear. The clonotype originates from a human donor who donated a stem cell graft to a child with acute lymphoblastic leukemia. The DNA sequence reads TGTGCCACCAGTGATTATAAGAACGGCCCTGAGCAGTTCTTC. Its protein reads: CATSDYKNGPEQFF.